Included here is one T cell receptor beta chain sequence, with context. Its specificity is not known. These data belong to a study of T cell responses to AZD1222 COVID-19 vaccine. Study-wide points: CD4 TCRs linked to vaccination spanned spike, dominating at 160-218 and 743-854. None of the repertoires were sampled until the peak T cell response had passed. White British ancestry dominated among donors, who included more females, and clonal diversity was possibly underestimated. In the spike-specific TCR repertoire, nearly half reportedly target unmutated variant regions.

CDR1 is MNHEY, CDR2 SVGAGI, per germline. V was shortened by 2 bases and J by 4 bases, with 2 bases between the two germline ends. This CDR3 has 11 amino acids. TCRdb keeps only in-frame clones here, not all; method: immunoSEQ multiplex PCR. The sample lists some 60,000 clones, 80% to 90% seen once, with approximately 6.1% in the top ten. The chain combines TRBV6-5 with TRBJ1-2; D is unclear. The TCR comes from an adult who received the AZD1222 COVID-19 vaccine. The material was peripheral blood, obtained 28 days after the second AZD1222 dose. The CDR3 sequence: CASSYTYGYTF. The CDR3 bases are TGTGCCAGCAGTTACACCTATGGCTACACCTTC.